The present entry profiles one TCR beta chain with its context. This record belongs to a study of blood T cell repertoires in COVID-19. Study background: Samples came from the United States, Italy and Spain, spanning acute and convalescent COVID-19.

Profiling relied on immunoSEQ multiplex PCR, and the TCRdb table lists in-frame clones only, not all of them. The sample has more than 100,000 clones, 78% seen once. With 3 bases removed from V and 7 bases from J, the gap between germline ends came to 10 bases. Looked up from germline, CDR1 is SGHRS and CDR2 is YFSETQ. The CDR3 runs 13 residues. The receptor was isolated from a man in his sixties or seventies with acute or convalescent COVID-19. What was sequenced was peripheral blood. The chain employs TRBV5-1 and TRBJ2-2, with a possible D match to TRBD2 (5 bases). The CDR3 protein is CASSSTAGGELFF. The CDR3 region has the DNA TGCGCCAGCAGCTCGACGGCGGGCGGGGAGCTGTTTTTT. The full variable domain, completed using reference TRBV5-1 and TRBJ2-2, is KAGVTQTPRYLIKTRGQQVTLSCSPISGHRSVSWYQQTPGQGLQFLFEYFSETQRNKGNFPGRFSGRQFSNSRSEMNVSTLELGDSALYLCASSSTAGGELFFGEGSRLTVL.